This T cell receptor beta chain was identified in a study of CD8+CD57+ T cells in acquired aplastic anemia. Study-level background: Mean yield of DNA from sorted CD4+ and CD8+ cells was 3 to 3.5 ug. Healthy donor sequencing depth: around 9.9 million CD4+, fewer than 12 million CD8+ reads.

Study results and limitations: There were fewer than 35 CD8+ CDR3 sequences that occurred in both patients and controls.

For CDR3 and TCR beta VDJ profiling, genomic DNA was the template used. TCRdb used MiXCR to reprocess the reads, holding one entry per CDR3 protein. In the table there are 65,000 or so distinct CDR3 sequences, roughly 54% of which are singletons. In this sample, this clonotype turned up many times. The antigen is not known. Germline CDR1 LGHDT, CDR2 YNNKEL (reference sequence). CDR3 length: 14 residues. The trim removed 4 bases at V and 14 bases at J, leaving 8 bases unmatched. This sequence originates from a human donor in good health, serving as a control. J is TRBJ1-6 and V is TRBV3-1, with 10 nucleotides matching TRBD1. The specimen sequenced was sorted CD4+, CD8+, or CD8+CD57+ T cells (not recorded which) from PBMCs. The CDR3 sequence: CASSRDRGRSTLHF. CDR3 bases: TGTGCCAGCAGCCGGGACAGGGGCCGGTCAACCCTCCACTTT.